The 2 T cell receptor beta chains presented below share a single source sample, sequenced in a study of T cell responses to AZD1222 COVID-19 vaccine. Sequencing used immunoSEQ multiplex PCR; TCRdb keeps in-frame clones, though not all of them. The table lists about 97,000 clones, approximately 91% of them singletons, with roughly 2.8% in the top ten. Specimen: peripheral blood, collected on day 0 of AZD1222 vaccination. The receptors shown here come from an adult in good health.

The chain has TRBV19 and TRBJ1-3; 7 bases are a match to TRBD1. V gave up 6 bases and J gave up 4 bases; unmatched junction bases: 3. Looked up from germline, CDR1 is LNHDA and CDR2 is SQIVND (reference sequence). The CDR3 covers 13 residues. For the CDR3, the DNA is TGTGCCAGTAGCCCGACAGGGGGAAACACCATATATTTT. Protein sequence: CASSPTGGNTIYF. The whole variable domain, filled in from reference TRBV19 and TRBJ1-3, reads DGGITQSPKYLFRKEGQNVTLSCEQNLNHDAMYWYRQDPGQGLRLIYYSQIVNDFQKGDIAEGYSVSREKKESFPLTVTSAQKNPTAFYLCASSPTGGNTIYFGEGSWLTVV.

The J gene is TRBJ2-2, the V gene TRBV30; a possible D gene is TRBD1 (5 bases). Germline V CDR1 and CDR2: GTSNPN, SVGIG (reference sequence). This CDR3 contains 15 residues. Trimming took 0 bases from V and 4 from J, leaving 12 bases between them. The CDR3: CAWSVKGAPTGELFF. The CDR3 DNA reads as TGTGCCTGGAGTGTAAAAGGGGCGCCCACCGGGGAGCTGTTTTTT.